The rows below give T cell receptor beta chains drawn from one sample of a study of blood T cell repertoires in COVID-19. Only in-frame clones appear in the TCRdb table, and some are missing; sequencing was by immunoSEQ multiplex PCR. The sample lists around 200,000 clones; around 75% were seen once. The sample taken for sequencing was peripheral blood. All receptors come from a human donor in a cohort sampled during active COVID-19. Each CDR3 is given with its conserved first and last residue.

v_gene: TRBV7-9
CDR3aa: CASSLRSAYNEQFF

v_gene: TRBV4-1
CDR3aa: CASSQDPAKRQYF

v_gene: TRBV4-3
CDR3aa: CASSQRRVSNQPQHF

v_gene: TRBV19
CDR3aa: CASSIGFSLLQETQYF

v_gene: TRBV7-2
CDR3aa: CASSSATGASPLHF

v_gene: TRBV6-4
CDR3aa: CASSDSTGDLDTQYF

v_gene: TRBV7-3
CDR3aa: CASSLGLGDGYTF

v_gene: TRBV6-5
CDR3aa: CASTGFTEAFF

v_gene: TRBV19
CDR3aa: CASSKGQGSTEAFF

v_gene: TRBV6-2/TRBV6-3
CDR3aa: CASSYPTTSGSSYEQYF

v_gene: TRBV15
CDR3aa: CATSRQGNQPQHF